The 9 T cell receptor beta chains in this list originate from one sample, sequenced in a study of cytomegalovirus exposure and HLA in healthy donors. PCR was performed using 60 Vbeta and 13 Jbeta primers. The data were produced by immunoSEQ multiplex PCR, yet TCRdb's version contains in-frame clones alone and is incomplete. This table has some 66,000 clones, around 75% appearing once. The sequencing sample was made of PBMCs. These receptor sequences come from a man between 60 and 75 years old in good health and CMV-seropositive.

The rearrangement joins TRBV7-9 to TRBJ2-5; no definite D call. The CDR3 loop spans 15 amino acids. V was clipped by 1 base and J by 2 bases, with 11 bases between them. The germline gives CDR1 SEHNR, CDR2 FQNEAQ (reference sequence). The DNA of the CDR3 is TGTGCCAGCAGCTTAGGAGAGGCGCCTCAAGAGACCCAGTACTTC. It yields the protein CASSLGEAPQETQYF.

This CDR3 is CASGGLAGNTGELFF. In nucleotides, the CDR3 is TGTGCCAGCGGCGGACTAGCGGGGAACACCGGGGAGCTGTTTTTT. The J gene is TRBJ2-2, the V gene TRBV28, with 11 bases fitting TRBD2. V shed 8 bases and J 1 base; nucleotides not matched to a gene: 3. Germline V gene data show CDR1 as MDHEN and CDR2 as SYDVKM. The CDR3 extends over 15 amino acids.

This clone was seen many times. This chain joins TRBV19 and TRBJ2-3; D ambiguous. Germline values: CDR1 LNHDA, CDR2 SQIVND (reference sequence). Trimming cost V 5 bases and J 4 bases, with 10 bases left between them. CDR3 size: 13 residues. CDR3 sequence (DNA): TGTGCCAGTAGTGCGCGGTCGGCAGATACGCAGTATTTT. This translates into CASSARSADTQYF.

The chain couples TRBV11-3 to TRBJ2-7; possibly TRBD2 for D (5 bases). This CDR3 is built from 15 residues. In germline, CDR1 is SGHNT, CDR2 YENEEA. The V gene lost 3 bases and the J gene lost 4 bases, with 16 bases spanning the gap. CDR3 DNA: TGTGCCAGCAGCTTTAACCAAGCGGTAACTTACGAGCAGTACTTC. Its translation: CASSFNQAVTYEQYF.

The chain is built from TRBV28 and TRBJ2-1; 10 bases align to TRBD2. CDR3 size: 17 residues. V lost 6 bases, J lost 8 bases, and 16 bases stayed unmatched. CDR1 and CDR2 from the germline V gene are MDHEN and SYDVKM. The CDR3 DNA reads TGTGCCAGCAGCTCCTCGGGGGTAGCGGGAGGTCATGATGAGCAGTTCTTC. Translation gives CASSSSGVAGGHDEQFF.

This clone was seen a handful of times. The chain is built from TRBV11-3 and TRBJ1-1; D remains unclear. Germline CDR1 is SGHNT and CDR2 is YENEEA. This CDR3 spans 14 amino acids. V was clipped by 3 bases and J by 0 bases, with 8 bases between them. CDR3 protein: CASSFEEMNTEAFF. CDR3 bases: TGTGCCAGCAGCTTTGAGGAGATGAACACTGAAGCTTTCTTT.

This clone was recorded only once. The chain employs TRBV9 and TRBJ1-2; D is unclear. There are 13 residues in the CDR3. Trimming stripped 4 bases from V and 2 bases from J, with 9 bases between. CDR1 and CDR2 (germline): SGDLS, YYNGEE. This CDR3 reads CASSLSTNYGYTF. Here the CDR3 DNA reads TGTGCCAGCAGCCTCTCTACCAACTATGGCTACACCTTC.

Here the CDR3 DNA reads TGTGCCAGCAGTTACGGGAGCTCCTACAATGAGCAGTTCTTC. This encodes CASSYGSSYNEQFF. The V and J genes are TRBV6-5 and TRBJ2-1, with D possibly TRBD2 on 5 matching bases. V was pared by 2 bases and J by 0 bases, with 5 bases between. This CDR3 contains 14 residues. Germline CDR1 and CDR2: MNHEY and SVGAGI.

The chain carries TRBV2 and TRBJ1-5; D not resolved. Germline-derived CDR1 and CDR2 are SNHLY and FYNNEI. Trimming took 1 base from V and 7 from J, leaving 8 bases between them. This CDR3 is built from 13 residues. In DNA form, the CDR3 reads TGTGCCAGCAGTGAAGGGAGGTCGCAGCCCCAGCATTTT. Translating it yields CASSEGRSQPQHF.